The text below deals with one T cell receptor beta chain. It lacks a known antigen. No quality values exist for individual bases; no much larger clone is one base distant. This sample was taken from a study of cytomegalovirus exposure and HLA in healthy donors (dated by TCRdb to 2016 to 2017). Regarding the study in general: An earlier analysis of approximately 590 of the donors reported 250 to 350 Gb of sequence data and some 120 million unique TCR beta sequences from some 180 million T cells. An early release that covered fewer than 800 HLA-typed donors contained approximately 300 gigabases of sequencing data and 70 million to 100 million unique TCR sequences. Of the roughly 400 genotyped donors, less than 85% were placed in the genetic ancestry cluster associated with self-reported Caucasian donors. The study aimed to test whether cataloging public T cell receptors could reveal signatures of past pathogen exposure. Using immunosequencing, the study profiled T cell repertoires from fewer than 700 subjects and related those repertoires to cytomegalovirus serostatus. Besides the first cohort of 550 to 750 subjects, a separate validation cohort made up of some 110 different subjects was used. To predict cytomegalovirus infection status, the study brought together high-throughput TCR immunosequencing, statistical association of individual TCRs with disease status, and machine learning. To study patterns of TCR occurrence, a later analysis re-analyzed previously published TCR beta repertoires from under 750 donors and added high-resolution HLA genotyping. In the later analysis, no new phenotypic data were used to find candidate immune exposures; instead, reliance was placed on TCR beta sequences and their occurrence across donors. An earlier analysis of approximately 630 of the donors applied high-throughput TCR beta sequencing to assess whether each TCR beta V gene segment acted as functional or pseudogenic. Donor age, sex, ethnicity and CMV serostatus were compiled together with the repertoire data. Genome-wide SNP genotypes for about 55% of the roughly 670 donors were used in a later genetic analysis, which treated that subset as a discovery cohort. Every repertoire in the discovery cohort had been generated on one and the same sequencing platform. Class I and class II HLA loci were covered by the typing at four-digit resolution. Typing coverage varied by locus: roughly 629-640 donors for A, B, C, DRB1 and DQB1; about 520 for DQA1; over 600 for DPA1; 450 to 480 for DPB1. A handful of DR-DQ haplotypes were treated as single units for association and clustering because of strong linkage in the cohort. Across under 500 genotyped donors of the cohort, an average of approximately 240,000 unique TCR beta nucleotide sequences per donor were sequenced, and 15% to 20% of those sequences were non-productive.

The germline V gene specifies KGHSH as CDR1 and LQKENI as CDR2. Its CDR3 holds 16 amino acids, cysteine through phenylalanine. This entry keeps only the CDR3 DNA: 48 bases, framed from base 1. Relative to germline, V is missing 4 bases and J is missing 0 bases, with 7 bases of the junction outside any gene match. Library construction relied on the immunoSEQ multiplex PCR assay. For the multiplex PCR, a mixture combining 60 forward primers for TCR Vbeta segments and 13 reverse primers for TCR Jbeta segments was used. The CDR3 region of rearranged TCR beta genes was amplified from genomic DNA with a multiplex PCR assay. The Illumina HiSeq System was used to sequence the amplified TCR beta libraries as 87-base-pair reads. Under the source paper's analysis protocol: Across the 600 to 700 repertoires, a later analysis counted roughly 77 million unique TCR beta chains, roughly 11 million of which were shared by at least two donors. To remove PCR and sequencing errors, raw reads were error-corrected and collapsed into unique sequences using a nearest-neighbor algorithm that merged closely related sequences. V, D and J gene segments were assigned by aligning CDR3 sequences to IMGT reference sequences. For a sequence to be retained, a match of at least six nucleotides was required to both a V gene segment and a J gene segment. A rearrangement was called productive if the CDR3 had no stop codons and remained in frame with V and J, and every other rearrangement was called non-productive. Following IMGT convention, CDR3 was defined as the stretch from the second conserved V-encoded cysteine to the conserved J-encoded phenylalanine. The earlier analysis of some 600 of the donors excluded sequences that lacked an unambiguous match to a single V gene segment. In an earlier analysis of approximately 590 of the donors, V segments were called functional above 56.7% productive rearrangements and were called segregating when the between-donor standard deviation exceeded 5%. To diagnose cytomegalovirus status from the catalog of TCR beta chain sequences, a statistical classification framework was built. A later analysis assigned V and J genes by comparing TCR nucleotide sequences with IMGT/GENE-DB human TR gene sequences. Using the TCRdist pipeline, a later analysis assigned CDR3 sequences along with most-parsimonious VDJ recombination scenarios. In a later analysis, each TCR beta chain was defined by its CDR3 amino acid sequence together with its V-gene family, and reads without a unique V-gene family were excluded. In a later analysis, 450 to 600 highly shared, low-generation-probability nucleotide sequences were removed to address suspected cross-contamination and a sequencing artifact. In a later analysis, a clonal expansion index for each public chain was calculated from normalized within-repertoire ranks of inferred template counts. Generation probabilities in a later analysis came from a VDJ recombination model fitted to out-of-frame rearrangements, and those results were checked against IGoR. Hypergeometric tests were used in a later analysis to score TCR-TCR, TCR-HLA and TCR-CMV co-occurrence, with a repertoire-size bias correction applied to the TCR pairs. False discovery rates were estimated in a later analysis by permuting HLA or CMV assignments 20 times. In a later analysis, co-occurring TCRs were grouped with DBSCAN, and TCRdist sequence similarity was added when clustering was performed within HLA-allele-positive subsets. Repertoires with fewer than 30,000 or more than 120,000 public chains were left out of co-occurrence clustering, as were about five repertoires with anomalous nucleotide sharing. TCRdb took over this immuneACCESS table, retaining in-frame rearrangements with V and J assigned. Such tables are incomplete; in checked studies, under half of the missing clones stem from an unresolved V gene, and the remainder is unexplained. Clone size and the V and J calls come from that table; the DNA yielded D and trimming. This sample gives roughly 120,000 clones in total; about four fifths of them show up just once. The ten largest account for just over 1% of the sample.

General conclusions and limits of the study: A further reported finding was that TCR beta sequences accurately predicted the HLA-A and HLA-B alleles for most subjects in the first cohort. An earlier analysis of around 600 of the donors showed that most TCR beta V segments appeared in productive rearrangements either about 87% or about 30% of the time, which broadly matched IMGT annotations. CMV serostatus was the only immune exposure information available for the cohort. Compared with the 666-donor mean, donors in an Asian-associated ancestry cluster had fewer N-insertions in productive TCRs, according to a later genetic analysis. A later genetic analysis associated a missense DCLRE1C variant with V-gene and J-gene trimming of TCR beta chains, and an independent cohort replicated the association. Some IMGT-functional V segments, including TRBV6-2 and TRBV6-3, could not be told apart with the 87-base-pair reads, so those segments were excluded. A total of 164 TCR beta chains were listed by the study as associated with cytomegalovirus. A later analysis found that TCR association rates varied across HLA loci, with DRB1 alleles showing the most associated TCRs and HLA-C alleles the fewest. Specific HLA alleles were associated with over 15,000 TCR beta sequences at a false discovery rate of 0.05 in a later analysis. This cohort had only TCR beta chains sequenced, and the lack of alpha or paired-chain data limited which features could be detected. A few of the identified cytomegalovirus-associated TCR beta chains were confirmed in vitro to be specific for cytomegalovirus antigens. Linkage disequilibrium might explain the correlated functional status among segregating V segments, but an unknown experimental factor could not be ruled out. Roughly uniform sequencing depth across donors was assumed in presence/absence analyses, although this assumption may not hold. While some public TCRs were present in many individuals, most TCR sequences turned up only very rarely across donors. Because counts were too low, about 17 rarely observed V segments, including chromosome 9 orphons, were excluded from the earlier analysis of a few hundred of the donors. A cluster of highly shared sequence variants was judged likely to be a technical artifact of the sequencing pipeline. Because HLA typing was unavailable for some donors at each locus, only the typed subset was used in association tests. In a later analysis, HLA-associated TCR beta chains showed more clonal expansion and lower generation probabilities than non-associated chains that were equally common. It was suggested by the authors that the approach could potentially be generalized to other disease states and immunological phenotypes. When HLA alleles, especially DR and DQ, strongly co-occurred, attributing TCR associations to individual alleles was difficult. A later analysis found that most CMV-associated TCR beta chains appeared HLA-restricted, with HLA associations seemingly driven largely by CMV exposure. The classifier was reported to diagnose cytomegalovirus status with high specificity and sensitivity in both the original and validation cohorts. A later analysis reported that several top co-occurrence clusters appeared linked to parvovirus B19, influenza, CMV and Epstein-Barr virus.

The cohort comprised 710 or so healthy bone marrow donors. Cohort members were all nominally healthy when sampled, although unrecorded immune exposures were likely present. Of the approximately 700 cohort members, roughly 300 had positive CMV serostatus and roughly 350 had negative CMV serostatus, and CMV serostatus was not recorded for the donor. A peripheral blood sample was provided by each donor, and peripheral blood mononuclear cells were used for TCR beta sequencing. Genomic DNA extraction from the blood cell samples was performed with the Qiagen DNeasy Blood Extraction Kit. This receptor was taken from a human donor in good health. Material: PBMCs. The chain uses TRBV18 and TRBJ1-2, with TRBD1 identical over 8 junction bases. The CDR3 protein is CASSQGQGRTNYGYTF. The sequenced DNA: TGTGCCAGCTCACAAGGACAGGGACGTACTAACTATGGCTACACCTTC. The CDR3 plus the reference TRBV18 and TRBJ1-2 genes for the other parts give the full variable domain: NAGVMQNPRHLVRRRGQEARLRCSPMKGHSHVYWYRQLPEEGLKFMVYLQKENIIDESGMPKERFSAEFPKEGPSILRIQQVVRGDSAAYFCASSQGQGRTNYGYTFGSGTRLTVV.